The subject of this entry is one T cell receptor (beta chain). What it binds is not known. CDR1 and CDR2 from the germline V gene are SGHVS and FNYEAQ. J gave up 4 bases and V 5 bases, and 3 bases lay outside the gene matches. The CDR3 is 13 residues long. The data were obtained in a study of cytomegalovirus exposure and HLA in healthy donors. In the study overall: The roughly 110 validation repertoires matched the roughly 670 first-cohort repertoires in platform, a later analysis reported.

The method was immunoSEQ multiplex PCR; TCRdb's version includes in-frame clones alone and lacks a portion of them. The table has 150,000 to 200,000 clones, approximately 89% seen once. Study-wide findings and caveats: It was fewer than 200 TCR beta chains that were listed as cytomegalovirus-associated.

The origin of this receptor is a man between 18 and 35 years old in good health and CMV-seropositive. V gene TRBV7-6 combines with J gene TRBJ2-5, with TRBD2 identical over 8 bases. Sequenced: PBMCs. The CDR3 loop is CASSPGLGETQYF. CDR3 bases: TGTGCCAGCAGCCCGGGACTAGGAGAGACCCAGTACTTC.